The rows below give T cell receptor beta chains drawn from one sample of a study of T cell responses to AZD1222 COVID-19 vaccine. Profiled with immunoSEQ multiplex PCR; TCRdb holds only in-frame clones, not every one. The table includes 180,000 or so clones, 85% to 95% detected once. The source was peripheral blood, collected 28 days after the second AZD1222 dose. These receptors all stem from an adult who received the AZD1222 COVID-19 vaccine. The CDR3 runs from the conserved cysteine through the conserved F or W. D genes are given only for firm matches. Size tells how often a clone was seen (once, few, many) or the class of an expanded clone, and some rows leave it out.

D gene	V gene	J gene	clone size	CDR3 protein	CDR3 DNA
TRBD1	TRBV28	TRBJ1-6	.	CASSLGDRNSPLHF	TGTGCCAGCAGTCTAGGGGACAGAAATTCACCCCTCCACTTT
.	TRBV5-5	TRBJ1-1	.	CASSPGILAEAFF	TGTGCCAGCAGCCCGGGGATTCTAGCTGAAGCTTTCTTT
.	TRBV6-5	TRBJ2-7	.	CASTGGYTIYEQYF	TGTGCCAGCACAGGGGGGTACACGATCTACGAGCAGTACTTC
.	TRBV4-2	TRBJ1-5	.	CASSQDRTENQPQHF	TGTGCCAGCAGCCAAGATAGAACAGAGAATCAGCCCCAGCATTTT
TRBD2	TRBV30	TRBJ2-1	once	CAWSPLAGVSYNEQFF	TGTGCCTGGAGTCCACTAGCGGGAGTCTCCTACAATGAGCAGTTCTTC
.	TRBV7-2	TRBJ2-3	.	CASSPPLGYTDTQYF	TGTGCCAGCAGCCCTCCCCTGGGGTACACAGATACGCAGTATTTT
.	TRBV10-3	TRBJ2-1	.	CAISESGRRVNEQFF	TGTGCCATCAGTGAGTCAGGCAGAAGAGTGAATGAGCAGTTCTTC
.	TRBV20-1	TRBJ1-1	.	CSARDFGEAFF	TGCAGTGCTAGAGATTTCGGGGAAGCTTTCTTT
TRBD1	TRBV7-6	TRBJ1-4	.	CASSLSGTGNEKLFF	TGTGCCAGCAGCTTGTCCGGGACAGGGAATGAAAAACTGTTTTTT
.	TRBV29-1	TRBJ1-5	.	CSVSSNQPQHF	TGCAGCGTCAGTAGCAATCAGCCCCAGCATTTT
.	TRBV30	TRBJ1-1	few	CAWSQGSDTEAFF	TGTGCCTGGAGCCAGGGGTCGGACACTGAAGCTTTCTTT
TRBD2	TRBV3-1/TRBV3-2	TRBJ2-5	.	CASSQVLGVASGSETQYF	TGTGCCAGCAGCCAAGTTCTGGGGGTCGCTAGCGGGAGTGAGACCCAGTACTTC
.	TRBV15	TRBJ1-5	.	CATSGDYYSNQPQHF	TGTGCCACCAGCGGAGACTATTATAGCAATCAGCCCCAGCATTTT
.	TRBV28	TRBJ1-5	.	CASSSTGTYNGGSNQPQHF	TGTGCCAGCAGTTCTACCGGGACCTATAACGGTGGGAGCAATCAGCCCCAGCATTTT
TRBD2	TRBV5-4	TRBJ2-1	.	CASAPGSGRAREQFF	TGTGCCAGCGCCCCGGGAAGCGGGAGGGCCAGGGAGCAGTTCTTC
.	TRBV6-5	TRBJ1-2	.	CASTLAGDYGYTF	TGTGCCAGTACCTTGGCAGGGGACTATGGCTACACCTTC
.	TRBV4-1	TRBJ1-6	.	CASSQGFNSPLHF	TGCGCCAGCAGCCAGGGGTTCAATTCACCCCTCCACTTT
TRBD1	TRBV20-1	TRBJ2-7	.	CSASVDRGTYEQYF	TGCAGTGCTAGTGTGGACAGGGGGACCTACGAGCAGTACTTC
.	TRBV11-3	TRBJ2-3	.	CASSLEGDTQYF	TGTGCCAGCAGTTTAGAGGGAGATACGCAGTATTTT
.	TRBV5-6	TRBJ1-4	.	CASSLQVNEKLFF	TGTGCCAGCAGCTTGCAGGTTAATGAAAAACTGTTTTTT
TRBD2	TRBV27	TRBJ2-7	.	CASSTVSGRGEQYF	TGTGCCAGCAGCACGGTTAGCGGGAGAGGTGAGCAGTACTTC
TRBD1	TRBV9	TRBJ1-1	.	CASSVGGDRGLNTEAFF	TGTGCCAGCAGCGTAGGAGGGGACAGGGGACTGAACACTGAAGCTTTCTTT
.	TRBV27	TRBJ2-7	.	CASSRTGIGAYEQYF	TGTGCCAGCAGTCGGACGGGGATTGGAGCCTACGAGCAGTACTTC
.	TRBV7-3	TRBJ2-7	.	CASMGPGDVYEQYF	TGTGCCAGCATGGGGCCAGGGGATGTGTACGAGCAGTACTTC
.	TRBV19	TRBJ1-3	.	CASKTGDTIYF	TGTGCCAGTAAAACGGGGGACACCATATATTTT
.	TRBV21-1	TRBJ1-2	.	CASSSGKGVCGYTF	TGTGCCAGCTCCTCAGGAAAGGGGGTTTGCGGCTACACCTTC
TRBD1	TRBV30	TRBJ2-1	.	CAWRGSRQGNVQFF	TGTGCCTGGAGGGGAAGTAGACAGGGGAACGTGCAGTTCTTC
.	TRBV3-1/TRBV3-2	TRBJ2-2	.	CASSQDAGRGNTGELFF	TGTGCCAGCAGCCAAGACGCCGGCAGGGGCAACACCGGGGAGCTGTTTTTT
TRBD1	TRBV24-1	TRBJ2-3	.	CATSKDRSTDTQYF	TGTGCCACCAGTAAGGACAGGTCCACAGATACGCAGTATTTT
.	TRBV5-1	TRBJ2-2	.	CASSPPNSHDRELFF	TGCGCCAGCAGCCCACCCAACTCTCATGATAGGGAGCTGTTTTTT
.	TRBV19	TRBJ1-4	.	CASRAAGAEKLFF	TGTGCCAGTAGGGCGGCAGGGGCGGAAAAACTGTTTTTT
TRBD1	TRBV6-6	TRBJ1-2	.	CASSPPDRATYGYTF	TGTGCCAGCAGTCCGCCGGACAGGGCAACTTATGGCTACACCTTC
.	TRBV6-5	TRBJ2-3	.	CASGLGWGSDTQYF	TGTGCCAGCGGCCTAGGTTGGGGATCAGATACGCAGTATTTT
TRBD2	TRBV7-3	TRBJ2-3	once	CASSPGLAEGRVLTDTQYF	TGTGCCAGCAGCCCGGGACTAGCGGAGGGAAGGGTGTTAACAGATACGCAGTATTTT
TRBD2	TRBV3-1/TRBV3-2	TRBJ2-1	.	CASSPGTSGANEQFF	TGTGCCAGCAGCCCAGGGACTAGCGGGGCCAATGAGCAGTTCTTC
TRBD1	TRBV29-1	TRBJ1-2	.	CSVEGAGQIYGYTF	TGCAGCGTTGAAGGAGCGGGACAGATCTATGGCTACACCTTC